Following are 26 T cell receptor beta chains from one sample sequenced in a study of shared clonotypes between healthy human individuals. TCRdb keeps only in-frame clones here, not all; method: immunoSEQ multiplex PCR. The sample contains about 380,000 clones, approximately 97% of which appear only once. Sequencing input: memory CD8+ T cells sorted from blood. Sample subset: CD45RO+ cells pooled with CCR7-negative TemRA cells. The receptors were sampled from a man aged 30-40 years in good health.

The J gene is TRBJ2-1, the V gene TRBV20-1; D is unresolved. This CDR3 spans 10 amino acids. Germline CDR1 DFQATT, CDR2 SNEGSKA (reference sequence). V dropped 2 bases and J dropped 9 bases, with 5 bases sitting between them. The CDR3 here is CSARKVEQFF. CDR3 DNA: TGCAGTGCTAGAAAAGTTGAGCAGTTCTTC.

For the CDR3, the DNA is TGTGCCATCAGTCCGACCCTCCCAGGCTATGGCTACACCTTC. It translates to CAISPTLPGYGYTF. The chain carries TRBV10-3 and TRBJ1-2; D unclear. In germline, CDR1 is ENHRY, CDR2 SYGVKD. Trimming took 5 bases from V and 4 from J, leaving 14 bases between them. The length of the CDR3 is 14 residues.

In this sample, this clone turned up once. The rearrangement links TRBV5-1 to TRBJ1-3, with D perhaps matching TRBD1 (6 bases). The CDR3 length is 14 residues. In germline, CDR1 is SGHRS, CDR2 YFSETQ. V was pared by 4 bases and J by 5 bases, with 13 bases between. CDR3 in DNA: TGCGCCAGCAGCGAGGGACACGGCAGAAACACCATATATTTT. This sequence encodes CASSEGHGRNTIYF. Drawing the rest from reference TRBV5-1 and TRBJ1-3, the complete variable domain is KAGVTQTPRYLIKTRGQQVTLSCSPISGHRSVSWYQQTPGQGLQFLFEYFSETQRNKGNFPGRFSGRQFSNSRSEMNVSTLELGDSALYLCASSEGHGRNTIYFGEGSWLTVV.

The CDR3 DNA reads as TGTGCCAGCAGCCCGGACATGGGGCCCTACGAGCAGTACTTC. Encoded protein: CASSPDMGPYEQYF. The chain carries TRBV11-2 and TRBJ2-7, with D tentatively TRBD1 (5 bases). The germline V gene encodes CDR1 SGHAT and CDR2 FQNNGV. Trimming stripped 5 bases from V and 2 bases from J, with 13 bases between. CDR3 length equals 14 residues. The full variable domain, completed using reference TRBV11-2 and TRBJ2-7, is EAGVAQSPRYKIIEKRQSVAFWCNPISGHATLYWYQQILGQGPKLLIQFQNNGVVDDSQLPKDRFSAERLKGVDSTLKIQPAKLEDSAVYLCASSPDMGPYEQYFGPGTRLTVT.

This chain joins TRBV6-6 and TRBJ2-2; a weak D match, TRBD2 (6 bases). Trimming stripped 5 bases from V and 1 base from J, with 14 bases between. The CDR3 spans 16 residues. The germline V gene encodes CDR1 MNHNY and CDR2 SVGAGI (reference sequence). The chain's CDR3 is CASSPKGLKNTGELFF. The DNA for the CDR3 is TGTGCCAGCAGTCCGAAGGGACTTAAGAACACCGGGGAGCTGTTTTTT.

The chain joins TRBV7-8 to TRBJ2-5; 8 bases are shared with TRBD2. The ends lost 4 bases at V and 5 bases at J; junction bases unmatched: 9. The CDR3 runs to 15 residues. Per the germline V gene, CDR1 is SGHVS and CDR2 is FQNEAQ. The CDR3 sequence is CASSSSGLDAETQYF. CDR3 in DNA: TGTGCCAGCAGCTCCTCGGGACTAGATGCCGAGACCCAGTACTTC.

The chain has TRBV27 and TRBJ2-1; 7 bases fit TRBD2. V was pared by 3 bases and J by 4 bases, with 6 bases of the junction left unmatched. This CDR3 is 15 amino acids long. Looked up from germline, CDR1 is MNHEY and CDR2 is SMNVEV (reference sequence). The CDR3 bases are TGTGCCAGCAGTTTCGGGAGCGGGATATACAATGAGCAGTTCTTC. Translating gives CASSFGSGIYNEQFF.

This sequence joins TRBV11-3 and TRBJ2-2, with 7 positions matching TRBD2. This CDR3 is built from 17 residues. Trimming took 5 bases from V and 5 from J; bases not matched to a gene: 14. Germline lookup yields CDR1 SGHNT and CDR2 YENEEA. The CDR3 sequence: CASSQGGLLTRTGELFF. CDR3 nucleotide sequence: TGTGCCAGCAGCCAGGGAGGGCTCTTAACACGAACCGGGGAGCTGTTTTTT.

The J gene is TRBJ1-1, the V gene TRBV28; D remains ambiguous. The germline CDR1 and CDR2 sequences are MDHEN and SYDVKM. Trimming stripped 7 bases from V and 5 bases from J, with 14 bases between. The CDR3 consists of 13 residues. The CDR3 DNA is TGTGCCAGCATTCCCGGTGGAAGGACTGAAGCTTTCTTT. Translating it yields CASIPGGRTEAFF.

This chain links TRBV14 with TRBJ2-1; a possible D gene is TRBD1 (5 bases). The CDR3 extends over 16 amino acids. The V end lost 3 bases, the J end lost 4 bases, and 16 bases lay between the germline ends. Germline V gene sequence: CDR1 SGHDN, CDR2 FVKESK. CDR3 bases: TGTGCCAGCAGCCACCGACAGTGGACCACTTACAATGAGCAGTTCTTC. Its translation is CASSHRQWTTYNEQFF.

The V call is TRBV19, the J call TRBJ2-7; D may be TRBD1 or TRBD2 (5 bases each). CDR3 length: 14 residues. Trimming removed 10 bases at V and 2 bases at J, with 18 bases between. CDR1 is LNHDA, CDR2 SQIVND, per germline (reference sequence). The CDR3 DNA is TGTGCCACCTCCCTCCCGGGGCTACCCTACGAGCAGTACTTC. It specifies CATSLPGLPYEQYF.

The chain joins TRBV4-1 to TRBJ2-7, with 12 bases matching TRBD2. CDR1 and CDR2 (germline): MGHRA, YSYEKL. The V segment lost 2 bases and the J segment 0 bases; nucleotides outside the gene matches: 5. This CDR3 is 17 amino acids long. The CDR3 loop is CASSQSGLAGSSYEQYF. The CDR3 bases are TGCGCCAGCAGCCAATCCGGACTAGCGGGGAGCTCCTACGAGCAGTACTTC.

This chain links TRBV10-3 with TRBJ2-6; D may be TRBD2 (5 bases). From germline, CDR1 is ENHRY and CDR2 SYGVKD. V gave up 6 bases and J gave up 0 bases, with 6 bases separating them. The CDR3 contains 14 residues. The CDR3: CAIRGSSGANVLTF. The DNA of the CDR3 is TGTGCCATCAGGGGGAGCTCTGGGGCCAACGTCCTGACTTTC.

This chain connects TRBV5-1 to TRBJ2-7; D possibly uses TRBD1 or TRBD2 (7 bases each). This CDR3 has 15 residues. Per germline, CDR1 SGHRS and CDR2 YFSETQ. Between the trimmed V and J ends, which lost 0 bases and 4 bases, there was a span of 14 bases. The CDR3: CASSLVSGGGYEQYF. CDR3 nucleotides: TGCGCCAGCAGCTTGGTTTCAGGGGGAGGGTACGAGCAGTACTTC.

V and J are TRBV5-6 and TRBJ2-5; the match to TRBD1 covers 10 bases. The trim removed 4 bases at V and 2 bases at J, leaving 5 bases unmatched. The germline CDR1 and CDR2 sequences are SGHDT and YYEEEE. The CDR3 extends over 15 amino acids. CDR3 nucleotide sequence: TGTGCCAGCAGCCCTCGGACAGGGGGGCAAGAGACCCAGTACTTC. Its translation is CASSPRTGGQETQYF.

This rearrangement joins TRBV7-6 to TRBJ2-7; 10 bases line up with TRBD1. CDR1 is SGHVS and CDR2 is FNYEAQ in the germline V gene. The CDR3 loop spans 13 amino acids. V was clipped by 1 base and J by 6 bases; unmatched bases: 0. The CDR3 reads CASSLGTGGEQYF. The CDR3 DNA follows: TGTGCCAGCAGCTTAGGGACAGGGGGCGAGCAGTACTTC. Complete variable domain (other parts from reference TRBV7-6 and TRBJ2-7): GAGVSQSPRYKVTKRGQDVALRCDPISGHVSLYWYRQALGQGPEFLTYFNYEAQQDKSGLPNDRFSAERPEGSISTLTIQRTEQRDSAMYRCASSLGTGGEQYFGPGTRLTVT.

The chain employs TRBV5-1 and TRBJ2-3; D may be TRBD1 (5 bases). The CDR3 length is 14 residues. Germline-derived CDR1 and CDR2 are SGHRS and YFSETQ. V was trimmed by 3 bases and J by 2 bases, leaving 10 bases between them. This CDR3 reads CASSSGPITDTQYF. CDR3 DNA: TGCGCCAGCAGCTCAGGGCCTATCACAGATACGCAGTATTTT.

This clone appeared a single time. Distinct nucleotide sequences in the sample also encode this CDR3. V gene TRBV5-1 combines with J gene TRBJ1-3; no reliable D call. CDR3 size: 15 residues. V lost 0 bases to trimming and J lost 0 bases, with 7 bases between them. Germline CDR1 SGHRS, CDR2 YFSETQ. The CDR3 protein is CASSLEGSSGNTIYF. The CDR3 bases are TGCGCCAGCAGCTTGGAAGGCTCCTCTGGAAACACCATATATTTT.

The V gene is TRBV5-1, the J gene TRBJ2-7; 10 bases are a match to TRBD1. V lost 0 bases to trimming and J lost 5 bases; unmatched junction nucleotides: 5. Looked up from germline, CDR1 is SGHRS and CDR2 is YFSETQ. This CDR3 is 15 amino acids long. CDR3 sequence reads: CASSLDSGTGDEQYF. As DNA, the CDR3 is TGCGCCAGCAGCTTGGATTCCGGGACAGGGGACGAGCAGTACTTC.

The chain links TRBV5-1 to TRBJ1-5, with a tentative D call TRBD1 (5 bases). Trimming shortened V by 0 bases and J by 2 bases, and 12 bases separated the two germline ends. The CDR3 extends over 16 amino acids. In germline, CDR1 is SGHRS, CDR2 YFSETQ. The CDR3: CASSLGQGGGNQPQHF. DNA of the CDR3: TGCGCCAGCAGCTTGGGGCAGGGTGGGGGCAATCAGCCCCAGCATTTT.

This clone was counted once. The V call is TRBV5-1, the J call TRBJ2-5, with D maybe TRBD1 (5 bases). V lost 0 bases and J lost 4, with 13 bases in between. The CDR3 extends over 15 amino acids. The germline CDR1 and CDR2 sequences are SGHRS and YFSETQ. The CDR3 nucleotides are TGCGCCAGCAGCTTGGGGCAGGGCAGAGGAGAGACCCAGTACTTC. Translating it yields CASSLGQGRGETQYF.

The CDR3 reads CASSTGATHYGYTF. CDR3 DNA: TGTGCCAGCTCGACAGGGGCGACTCACTATGGCTACACCTTC. The chain recombines TRBV18 with TRBJ1-2, with 8 bases fitting TRBD1. Germline-derived CDR1 and CDR2 are KGHSH and LQKENI. The J segment lost 3 bases and the V segment lost 6 bases, leaving 6 bases of the junction unmatched. CDR3 size: 14 residues.

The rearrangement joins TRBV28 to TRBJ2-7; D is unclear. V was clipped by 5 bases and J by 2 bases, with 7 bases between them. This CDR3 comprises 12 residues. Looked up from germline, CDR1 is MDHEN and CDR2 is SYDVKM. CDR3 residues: CASSQSAYEQYF. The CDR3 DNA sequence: TGTGCCAGCAGTCAAAGCGCCTACGAGCAGTACTTC.

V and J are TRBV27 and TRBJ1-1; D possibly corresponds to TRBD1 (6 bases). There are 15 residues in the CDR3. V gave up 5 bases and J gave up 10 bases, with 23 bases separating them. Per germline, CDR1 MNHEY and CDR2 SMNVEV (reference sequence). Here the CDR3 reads CASSPQEVGQGRAFF. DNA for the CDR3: TGTGCCAGCAGTCCACAGGAGGTTGGCCAGGGGAGAGCTTTCTTT.

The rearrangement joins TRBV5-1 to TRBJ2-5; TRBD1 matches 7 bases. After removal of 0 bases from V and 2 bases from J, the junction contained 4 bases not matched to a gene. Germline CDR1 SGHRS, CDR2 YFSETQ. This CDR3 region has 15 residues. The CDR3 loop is CASSLEGRGQETQYF. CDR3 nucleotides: TGCGCCAGCAGCTTGGAGGGCAGGGGGCAAGAGACCCAGTACTTC.

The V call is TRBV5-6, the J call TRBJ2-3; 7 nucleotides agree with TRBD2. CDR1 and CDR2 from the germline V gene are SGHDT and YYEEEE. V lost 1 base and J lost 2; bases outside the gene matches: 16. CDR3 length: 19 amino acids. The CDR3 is CASSLYGGSRAGTTDTQYF. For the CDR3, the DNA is TGTGCCAGCAGCTTGTACGGGGGGAGCAGAGCGGGGACCACAGATACGCAGTATTTT.